This T cell receptor beta chain was captured in a study of T cells in Graves' hyperthyroidism and ophthalmopathy. The sample holds many counts of this clonotype. The CDR3 spans 15 residues. Germline values: CDR1 DFQATT, CDR2 SNEGSKA (reference sequence). V dropped 5 bases and J dropped 1 base, with 15 bases sitting between them. Researchers took RNA transcripts and amplified the TCR beta CDR3 regions from them. A first-round RT-PCR of the TCR CDR3 used the HTBI primer set. TCRdb fed the multiplex PCR reads into MiXCR, producing one record per CDR3 protein. The data show approximately 300,000 distinct CDR3 sequences, more than 15% seen once. Clinical symptoms, serum thyroxine and TRAb, thyroid ultrasound and orbital computed tomography were used for the diagnoses.

This clonotype was obtained from an older woman with Graves' ophthalmopathy. Sequenced: blood. This chain joins TRBV20-1 and TRBJ1-3; tentatively, D is TRBD1 (6 bases). This CDR3 reads CSASTGPLSGNTIYF. CDR3 nucleotide sequence: TGCAGTGCTTCGACAGGTCCCCTATCTGGAAACACCATATATTTT.